Each of the 5 T cell receptor beta chains below was sequenced from the same sample in a study of blood T cell repertoires in COVID-19. Using immunoSEQ multiplex PCR, the repertoire was profiled, and TCRdb retains in-frame clones only, with some absent. The data hold about 190,000 clones, with about 77% observed a single time. Sequences were obtained from peripheral blood. These receptor sequences come from a woman older than 75 with active or convalescent COVID-19.

The chain joins TRBV11-2 to TRBJ2-3, with 9 nucleotides matching TRBD2. Germline-derived CDR1 and CDR2 are SGHAT and FQNNGV. Germline trimming cut 5 bases from V and 1 base from J; bases unmatched to any gene: 7. CDR3 length equals 16 residues. CDR3 in DNA: TGTGCCAGCAGCCAATGGATAGCGGGGGGCACAGATACGCAGTATTTT. Residues: CASSQWIAGGTDTQYF.

This clone was picked up one time. The chain links TRBV7-2 to TRBJ2-7, with D unresolved. The CDR3 consists of 13 residues. From germline, CDR1 is SGHTA and CDR2 FQGNSA. V lost 4 bases to trimming and J lost 9 bases, with 16 bases between them. The CDR3 spells CASSSEVYYSQYF. CDR3 coding DNA: TGTGCCAGCAGCTCAGAGGTGTACTACTCGCAGTACTTC.

This clone was detected only a few times. The chain employs TRBV27 and TRBJ1-6, with 8 nucleotides matching TRBD1. Germline CDR1 reads MNHEY; CDR2 reads SMNVEV (reference sequence). Trimming took 7 bases from V and 6 from J; bases not matched to a gene: 14. CDR3 size: 17 residues. CDR3 coding DNA: TGTGCCAGCATCCGCTCCGGAGGACAGGGTTTTAATTCACCCCTCCACTTT. It codes for CASIRSGGQGFNSPLHF.

The chain carries TRBV6-1 and TRBJ1-5, with 7 bases identical to TRBD1. The germline gives CDR1 MNHNS, CDR2 SASEGT. Unmatched junction bases numbered 7, after V lost 2 bases and J lost 6 bases. This CDR3 spans 15 amino acids. This CDR3 reads CASSEMDRNGQPQHF. CDR3 coding DNA: TGTGCCAGCAGTGAAATGGACAGGAATGGTCAGCCCCAGCATTTT.

This clone was detected only a few times. The chain joins TRBV20-1 to TRBJ2-3; no reliable D call. The CDR3 is made up of 10 amino acids. V lost 3 bases to trimming and J lost 12 bases, with 10 bases between them. The germline CDR1 and CDR2 sequences are DFQATT and SNEGSKA (reference sequence). The CDR3 spells CSARTPSQYF. Here the CDR3 DNA reads TGCAGTGCTAGGACACCCAGTCAGTATTTT.